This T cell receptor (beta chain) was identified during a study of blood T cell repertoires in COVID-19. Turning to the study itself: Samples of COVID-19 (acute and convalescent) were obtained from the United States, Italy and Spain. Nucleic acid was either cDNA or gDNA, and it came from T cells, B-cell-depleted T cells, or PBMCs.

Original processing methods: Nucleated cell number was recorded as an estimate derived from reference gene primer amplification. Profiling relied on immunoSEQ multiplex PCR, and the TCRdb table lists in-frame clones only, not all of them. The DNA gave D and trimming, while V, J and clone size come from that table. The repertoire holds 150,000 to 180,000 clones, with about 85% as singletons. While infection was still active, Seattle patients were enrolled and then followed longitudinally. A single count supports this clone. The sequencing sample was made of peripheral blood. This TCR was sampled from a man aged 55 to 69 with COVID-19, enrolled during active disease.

CDR3 loop: CASSRATGSFNEQFF. DNA of the CDR3: TGTGCCAGCAGCCGAGCCACCGGGAGCTTCAATGAGCAGTTCTTC. The V and J genes are TRBV6-2 or TRBV6-3 and TRBJ2-1; tentative D call: TRBD2 (6 bases). The CDR3 is made up of 15 amino acids. Germline assignment: CDR1 MNHEY and CDR2 SVGEGT. The V end was cut by 6 bases, the J end by 6 bases, with 18 bases between.